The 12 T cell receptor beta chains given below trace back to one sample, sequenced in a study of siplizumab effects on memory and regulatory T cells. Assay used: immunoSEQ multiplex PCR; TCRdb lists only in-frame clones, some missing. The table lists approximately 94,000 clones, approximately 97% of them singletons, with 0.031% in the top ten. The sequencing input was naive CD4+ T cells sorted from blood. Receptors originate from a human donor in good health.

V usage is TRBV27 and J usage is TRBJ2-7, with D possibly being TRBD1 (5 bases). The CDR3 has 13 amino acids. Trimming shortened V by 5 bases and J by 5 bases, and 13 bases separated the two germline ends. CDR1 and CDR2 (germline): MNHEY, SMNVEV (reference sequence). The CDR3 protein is CASSGRDVHEQYF. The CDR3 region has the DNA TGTGCCAGCAGTGGCAGGGATGTCCACGAGCAGTACTTC.

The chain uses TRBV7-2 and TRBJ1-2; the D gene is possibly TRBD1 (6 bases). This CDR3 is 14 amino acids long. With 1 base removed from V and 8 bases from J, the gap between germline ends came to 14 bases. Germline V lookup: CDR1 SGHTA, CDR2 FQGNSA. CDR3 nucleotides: TGTGCCAGCAGCTTAGACAGGGACGGGAGAGGCTACACCTTC. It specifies CASSLDRDGRGYTF.

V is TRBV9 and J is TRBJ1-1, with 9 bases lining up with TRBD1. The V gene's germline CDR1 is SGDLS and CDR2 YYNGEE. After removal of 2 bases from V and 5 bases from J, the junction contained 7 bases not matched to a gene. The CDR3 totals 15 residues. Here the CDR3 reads CASSVAPQGATEAFF. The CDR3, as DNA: TGTGCCAGCAGCGTTGCCCCACAGGGGGCTACTGAAGCTTTCTTT. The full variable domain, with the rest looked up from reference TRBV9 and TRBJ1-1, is DSGVTQTPKHLITATGQRVTLRCSPRSGDLSVYWYQQSLDQGLQFLIQYYNGEERAKGNILERFSAQQFPDLHSELNLSSLELGDSALYFCASSVAPQGATEAFFGQGTRLTVV.

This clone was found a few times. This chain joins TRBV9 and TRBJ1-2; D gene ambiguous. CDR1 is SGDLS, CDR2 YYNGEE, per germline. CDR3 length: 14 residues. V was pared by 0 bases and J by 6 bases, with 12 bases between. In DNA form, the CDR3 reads TGTGCCAGCAGCGTAGACCTTCGGGGTGATGGCTACACCTTC. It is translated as CASSVDLRGDGYTF.

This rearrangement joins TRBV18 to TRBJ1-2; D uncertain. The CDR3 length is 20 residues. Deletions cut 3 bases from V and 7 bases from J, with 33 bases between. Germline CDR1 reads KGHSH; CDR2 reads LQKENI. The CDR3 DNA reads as TGTGCCAGCTCACCGCGGCCAGCAACAGTTGAATCGTCAGTAAAGAGTGGCTACACCTTC. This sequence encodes CASSPRPATVESSVKSGYTF.

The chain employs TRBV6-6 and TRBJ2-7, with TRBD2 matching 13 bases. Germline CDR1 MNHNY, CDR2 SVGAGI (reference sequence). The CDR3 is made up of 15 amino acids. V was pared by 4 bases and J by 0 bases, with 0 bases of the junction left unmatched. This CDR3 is CASSWTSGSSYEQYF. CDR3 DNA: TGTGCCAGCAGTTGGACTAGCGGGAGCTCCTACGAGCAGTACTTC.

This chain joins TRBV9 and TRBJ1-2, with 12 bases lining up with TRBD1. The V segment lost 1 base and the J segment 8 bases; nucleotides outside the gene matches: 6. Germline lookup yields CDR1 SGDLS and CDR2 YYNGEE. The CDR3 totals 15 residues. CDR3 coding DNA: TGTGCCAGCAGCGTACCCGGGACAGGGGGCAGCGGCTACACCTTC. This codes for CASSVPGTGGSGYTF.

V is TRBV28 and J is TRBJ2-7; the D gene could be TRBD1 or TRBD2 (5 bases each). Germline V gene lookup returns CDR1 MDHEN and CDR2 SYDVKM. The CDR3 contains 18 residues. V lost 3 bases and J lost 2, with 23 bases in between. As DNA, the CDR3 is TGTGCCAGCAGTTTTGGCTGGGGACGGGGCACCTTAACCTACGAGCAGTACTTC. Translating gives CASSFGWGRGTLTYEQYF. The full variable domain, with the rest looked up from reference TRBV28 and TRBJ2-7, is DVKVTQSSRYLVKRTGEKVFLECVQDMDHENMFWYRQDPGLGLRLIYFSYDVKMKEKGDIPEGYSVSREKKERFSLILESASTNQTSMYLCASSFGWGRGTLTYEQYFGPGTRLTVT.

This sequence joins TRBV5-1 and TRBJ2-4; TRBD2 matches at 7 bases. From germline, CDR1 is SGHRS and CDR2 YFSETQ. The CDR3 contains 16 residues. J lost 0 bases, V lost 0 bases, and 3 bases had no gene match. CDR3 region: CASSLEAGLAKNIQYF. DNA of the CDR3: TGCGCCAGCAGCTTGGAAGCGGGACTAGCCAAAAACATTCAGTACTTC. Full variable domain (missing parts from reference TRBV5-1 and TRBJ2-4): KAGVTQTPRYLIKTRGQQVTLSCSPISGHRSVSWYQQTPGQGLQFLFEYFSETQRNKGNFPGRFSGRQFSNSRSEMNVSTLELGDSALYLCASSLEAGLAKNIQYFGAGTRLSVL.

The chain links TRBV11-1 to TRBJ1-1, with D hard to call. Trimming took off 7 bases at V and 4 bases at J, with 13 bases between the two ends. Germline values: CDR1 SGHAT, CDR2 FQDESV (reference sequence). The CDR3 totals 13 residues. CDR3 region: CASNPLASTEAFF. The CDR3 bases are TGTGCCAGCAACCCCCTGGCGAGCACTGAAGCTTTCTTT.

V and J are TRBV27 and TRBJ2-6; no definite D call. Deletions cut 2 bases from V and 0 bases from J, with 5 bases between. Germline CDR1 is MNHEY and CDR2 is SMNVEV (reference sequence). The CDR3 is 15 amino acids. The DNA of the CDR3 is TGTGCCAGCAGTTTAGGCAGCTCTGGGGCCAACGTCCTGACTTTC. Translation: CASSLGSSGANVLTF. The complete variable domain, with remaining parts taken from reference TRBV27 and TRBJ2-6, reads EAQVTQNPRYLITVTGKKLTVTCSQNMNHEYMSWYRQDPGLGLRQIYYSMNVEVTDKGDVPEGYKVSRKEKRNFPLILESPSPNQTSLYFCASSLGSSGANVLTFGAGSRLTVL.

CDR3 sequence: CASSRSPNIRQNYEQYF. Written as DNA, the CDR3 is TGTGCCAGCAGCCGTTCTCCCAACATACGACAGAACTACGAGCAGTACTTC. This rearrangement joins TRBV9 to TRBJ2-7; D is perhaps TRBD1 (5 bases). Germline CDR1 is SGDLS and CDR2 is YYNGEE. Trimming removed 4 bases at V and 3 bases at J, with 23 bases between. CDR3 size: 17 residues.